The 21 T cell receptor beta chains below all came from one sample that was sequenced in a study of blood T cells in healthy people across ages. Next came a second PCR, run for about 6 to 11 cycles, which used a sample-barcoded 5' primer along with a J-beta primer mix. A single record per CDR3 protein comes from TCRdb applying MiXCR to the 5' RACE reads. The table shows 650,000 to 700,000 distinct CDR3 sequences, with about 32% occurring only once. Material for sequencing was blood. Every receptor here comes from a woman aged 80 or over in good health.

This chain connects TRBV3-1 to TRBJ1-6; no clear D. V lost 4 bases and J lost 13, with 8 bases in between. Germline CDR1 LGHDT, CDR2 YNNKEL (reference sequence). There are 11 residues in the CDR3. CDR3 sequence: CASSPGGPLHF. In DNA, the CDR3 is TGTGCCAGCAGCCCGGGCGGGCCCCTCCACTTT.

This clonotype was counted ten times or more. The chain has TRBV5-1 and TRBJ2-1, with a tentative D call TRBD1 (6 bases). Germline loops: CDR1 SGHRS, CDR2 YFSETQ. V was clipped by 3 bases and J by 6 bases, with 16 bases between them. This CDR3 comprises 15 residues. CDR3 loop: CASSSRQGISNEQFF. The DNA for the CDR3 is TGCGCCAGCAGCTCGCGCCAGGGGATTTCCAATGAGCAGTTCTTC.

This clonotype occurred many times. The rearrangement uses TRBV9 and TRBJ1-2; D is unresolved. CDR3 length: 15 residues. V lost 0 bases, J lost 0 bases, and 9 bases lay in between. Per germline, CDR1 SGDLS and CDR2 YYNGEE. The CDR3 here is CASSVVIEANYGYTF. CDR3 DNA sequence: TGTGCCAGCAGCGTAGTTATCGAAGCTAACTATGGCTACACCTTC.

This sequence joins TRBV24-1 and TRBJ2-5; D is ambiguous. This CDR3 has 15 residues. Trimming removed 7 bases from V and 6 bases from J, with 20 bases in between. The V gene's germline CDR1 is KGHDR and CDR2 SFDVKD. CDR3 in DNA: TGTGCCACCAGCGATCCAAGGACCCGGCAGAAGACCCAGTACTTC. It specifies CATSDPRTRQKTQYF.

This clonotype appeared many times. The J gene is TRBJ2-5, the V gene TRBV12-3 or TRBV12-4; TRBD2 aligns across 14 bases. Trimming removed 0 bases from V and 2 bases from J; junction bases left unmatched: 5. The CDR3 has 18 residues. The CDR3 DNA reads TGTGCCAGCAGTTTAGCGGGGACTAGCGGGGGCGTACAAGAGACCCAGTACTTC. It yields the protein CASSLAGTSGGVQETQYF.

This clonotype was seen more than once but under ten times. The chain employs TRBV5-5 and TRBJ1-1, with unresolved D. CDR3 length equals 14 residues. Germline assignment: CDR1 SGHKS and CDR2 YYEKEE (reference sequence). V lost 4 bases, J lost 5 bases, and 15 bases lay in between. CDR3 nucleotides: TGTGCCAGCAGCCCTTTGAGGGCGGGGACTGAAGCTTTCTTT. Its protein is CASSPLRAGTEAFF. Complete variable domain (other parts from reference TRBV5-5 and TRBJ1-1): DAGVTQSPTHLIKTRGQQVTLRCSPISGHKSVSWYQQVLGQGPQFIFQYYEKEERGRGNFPDRFSARQFPNYSSELNVNALLLGDSALYLCASSPLRAGTEAFFGQGTRLTVV.

The V gene is TRBV29-1, the J gene TRBJ2-5; weak D call: TRBD2 (6 bases). Trimming pared 2 bases from V and 5 bases from J, leaving 18 bases between. The CDR3 has 15 residues. Germline V gene lookup returns CDR1 SQVTM and CDR2 ANQGSEA. This CDR3 is CSVELAEGSWETQYF. CDR3 sequence (DNA): TGCAGCGTTGAATTGGCGGAGGGTTCGTGGGAGACCCAGTACTTC.

Many counts were recorded for this clonotype. The chain couples TRBV7-9 to TRBJ2-7, with a possible D match to TRBD1 (7 bases). The V end was cut by 5 bases, the J end by 3 bases, with 17 bases between. CDR1 is SEHNR, CDR2 FQNEAQ, per germline (reference sequence). CDR3 size: 15 residues. The CDR3 nucleotides read TGTGCCAGCAGCCCTCAGGGGGGAGGAGGCTACGAGCAGTACTTC. Its translation: CASSPQGGGGYEQYF.

About this clonotype: This may come from a read error, since a much larger clone is one base off. This chain links TRBV5-1 with TRBJ2-5, with 7 bases identical to TRBD1. In germline, CDR1 is SGHRS, CDR2 YFSETQ. Trimming cost V 5 bases and J 11 bases; bases outside gene matches: 15. This CDR3 comprises 14 residues. The CDR3 DNA is TGCGCCAGCAGAGGACAGGCGAGCTCCTACGTGCAGTACTTC. This codes for CASRGQASSYVQYF.

At least ten counts were recorded for this clonotype. V and J are TRBV7-2 and TRBJ2-1, with 11 bases identical to TRBD2. The J segment lost 8 bases and the V segment lost 1 base, leaving 4 bases of the junction unmatched. Per the germline V gene, CDR1 is SGHTA and CDR2 is FQGNSA. The CDR3 spans 15 residues. CDR3: CASSLDSGGVYEQFF. The CDR3 DNA follows: TGTGCCAGCAGCTTAGATAGCGGGGGGGTCTATGAGCAGTTCTTC.

In regard to this clonotype: The junction differs from germline at one of its ends, possibly a read error. The chain is built from TRBV5-5 and TRBJ2-7, with D tentatively TRBD1 (5 bases). The germline V gene encodes CDR1 SGHKS and CDR2 YYEKEE (reference sequence). The CDR3 is 14 residues long. In nucleotides, the CDR3 is TGTGCCAGCAGCTTTTCGGACACATTCTACGAGCGGTACTTC. This sequence encodes CASSFSDTFYERYF. Full variable domain (remainder filled in from reference TRBV5-5 and TRBJ2-7): DAGVTQSPTHLIKTRGQQVTLRCSPISGHKSVSWYQQVLGQGPQFIFQYYEKEERGRGNFPDRFSARQFPNYSSELNVNALLLGDSALYLCASSFSDTFYERYFGPGTRLTVT.

The CDR3 DNA reads as TGTGCCACCAGTGATCCCGGGACAGGGCTAAACAATGAGCAGTTCTTC. Amino acid sequence: CATSDPGTGLNNEQFF. V gene TRBV24-1 combines with J gene TRBJ2-1; 9 bases map to TRBD1. CDR3 length: 16 amino acids. V was clipped by 3 bases and J by 5 bases; unmatched bases: 7. CDR1 and CDR2 from the germline V gene are KGHDR and SFDVKD.

This clonotype was detected ten times or more. CDR3 nucleotide sequence: TGTGCCAGCAGCGTAGGCAGCGGGGGGGCCTACAATGAGCAGTTCTTC. Translation gives CASSVGSGGAYNEQFF. This chain links TRBV9 with TRBJ2-1, with TRBD2 matching 10 bases. The CDR3 length is 16 residues. V was clipped by 0 bases and J by 2 bases; unmatched bases: 2. From germline, CDR1 is SGDLS and CDR2 YYNGEE.

Points on this clonotype: Possible read error: a much larger clone is one base away. The gene calls are TRBV30 and TRBJ2-1; no reliable D call. CDR3 length: 15 amino acids. In germline, CDR1 is GTSNPN, CDR2 SVGIG (reference sequence). The CDR3 loop reads CVWTQGNSPHNEQFF. The CDR3 DNA is TGTGTCTGGACCCAAGGGAACTCCCCCCACAATGAGCAGTTCTTC.

There are many counts of this clonotype. The rearrangement uses TRBV6-2 or TRBV6-3 and TRBJ2-5, with D perhaps matching TRBD1 or TRBD2 (5 bases each). The germline gives CDR1 MNHEY, CDR2 SVGEGT. Trimming pared 0 bases from V and 3 bases from J, leaving 11 bases between. The CDR3 extends over 15 amino acids. CDR3: CASSYSGRDEETQYF. CDR3 in DNA: TGTGCCAGCAGTTACTCGGGCAGGGACGAAGAGACCCAGTACTTC.

Comment on this clonotype: A read error may produce the germline difference seen at one junction end. The J gene is TRBJ2-5, the V gene TRBV19; TRBD1 matches at 9 bases. The CDR3 length is 13 residues. The V gene's germline CDR1 is LNHDA and CDR2 SQIVND (reference sequence). The CDR3 region is CASTGQGQETQDF. DNA for the CDR3: TGTGCCAGTACCGGACAGGGGCAAGAGACCCAGGACTTC.

The chain joins TRBV15 to TRBJ2-1; the D is unclear. The end of the DNA aligns better with TRBJ2-7, so the J call may be wrong. The CDR3 is made up of 13 amino acids. Looked up from germline, CDR1 is LNHNV and CDR2 is YYDKDF (reference sequence). The CDR3 loop is CATSTGSYNEQYF. CDR3 nucleotides: TGTGCCACCAGCACTGGCTCCTACAATGAGCAGTACTTC.

This clonotype was seen many times. The rearrangement links TRBV10-3 to TRBJ2-1; 7 bases fit TRBD2. Germline loops: CDR1 ENHRY, CDR2 SYGVKD. The CDR3 totals 17 residues. V gave up 0 bases and J gave up 4 bases; unmatched junction bases: 9. CDR3: CAISESGGSITYNEQFF. The CDR3 DNA is TGTGCCATCAGTGAGTCGGGGGGGTCAATTACGTACAATGAGCAGTTCTTC.

The chain uses TRBV5-1 and TRBJ1-4, with 10 bases identical to TRBD1. The trim removed 0 bases at V and 7 bases at J, leaving 3 bases unmatched. The CDR3 consists of 15 residues. Germline CDR1 is SGHRS and CDR2 is YFSETQ. The CDR3 reads CASSLEGTGVEKLFF. CDR3 sequence (DNA): TGCGCCAGCAGCTTGGAAGGGACAGGGGTTGAAAAACTGTTTTTT.

This clonotype occurred many times. The rearrangement joins TRBV12-3 or TRBV12-4 to TRBJ2-7, with D perhaps TRBD1 (7 bases). The CDR3 loop spans 14 amino acids. V was clipped by 3 bases and J by 1 base, with 10 bases between them. In DNA, the CDR3 is TGTGCCAGCAGTTTTGCGGGACAGTCCTACGAGCAGTACTTC. This encodes CASSFAGQSYEQYF.

This clonotype was recorded many times. A much larger clone lies one base from this, so it may be a read error. The chain couples TRBV28 to TRBJ2-5; the D is unclear. V shed 3 bases and J shed 11 bases, with 10 bases lying between them. The CDR3 spans 11 residues. CDR1 is MDHEN and CDR2 is SYDVKM in the germline V gene. The CDR3 DNA reads as TGTGCCAGCAGTTTCCGTCATGAGCAGTACTTC. Protein product: CASSFRHEQYF.